The next 10 T cell receptor beta chains were all read from a single sample in a study of shared clonotypes between healthy human individuals. Clones were read by immunoSEQ multiplex PCR, and TCRdb kept only the in-frame ones, dropping some. Here the sample spans some 2,500,000 clones, over 85% being singletons. Input material: naive CD4+ T cells from PBMCs. Subset meaning: CD45RA+ positively selected. All receptors derive from a man aged 18 to 29 in good health. Some clones in this sample may be carry-over from other donors' samples.

This sequence joins TRBV27 and TRBJ2-7, with TRBD2 identical over 11 bases. The junction had 9 bases not matched to a gene; V was cut back by 4 bases and J by 7 bases. CDR1 is MNHEY and CDR2 is SMNVEV in the germline V gene (reference sequence). The CDR3 runs 15 residues. The chain's CDR3 is CASSSGILAGVEQYF. The DNA of the CDR3 is TGTGCCAGCAGTTCGGGGATACTAGCGGGAGTTGAGCAGTACTTC.

This clone was seen only once. The gene calls are TRBV19 and TRBJ1-4, with D perhaps TRBD1 (6 bases). Trimming took off 8 bases at V and 0 bases at J, with 19 bases between the two ends. Germline V gene sequence: CDR1 LNHDA, CDR2 SQIVND (reference sequence). The CDR3 is 17 amino acids. CDR3 amino acids: CASGPEDRFATNEKLFF. CDR3 sequence (DNA): TGTGCCAGTGGGCCCGAGGACAGATTTGCAACTAATGAAAAACTGTTTTTT.

The chain uses TRBV5-8 and TRBJ1-5; tentative D call: TRBD1 (5 bases). Germline CDR1 reads SGHTS; CDR2 reads YDEGEE. This CDR3 contains 13 residues. Trimming cost V 2 bases and J 7 bases, with 10 bases left between them. CDR3 nucleotides: TGTGCCAGCAGCTTCCAGGGAGGACAGCCCCAGCATTTT. Translation: CASSFQGGQPQHF. Looking up the rest from reference TRBV5-8 and TRBJ1-5 gives the full variable domain: EAGVTQSPTHLIKTRGQQATLRCSPISGHTSVYWYQQALGLGLQFLLWYDEGEERNRGNFPPRFSGRQFPNYSSELNVNALELEDSALYLCASSFQGGQPQHFGDGTRLSIL.

V usage is TRBV18 and J usage is TRBJ2-2; TRBD1 aligns across 12 bases. Germline loops: CDR1 KGHSH, CDR2 LQKENI. The CDR3 covers 18 residues. V was pared by 0 bases and J by 3 bases, with 5 bases of the junction left unmatched. CDR3 nucleotide sequence: TGTGCCAGCTCACCACCGAGGGGACAGGGGGCGTACACCGGGGAGCTGTTTTTT. It codes for CASSPPRGQGAYTGELFF. Looking up the rest from reference TRBV18 and TRBJ2-2 gives the full variable domain: NAGVMQNPRHLVRRRGQEARLRCSPMKGHSHVYWYRQLPEEGLKFMVYLQKENIIDESGMPKERFSAEFPKEGPSILRIQQVVRGDSAAYFCASSPPRGQGAYTGELFFGEGSRLTVL.

The chain links TRBV30 to TRBJ2-5; D remains unclear. Deletions cut 0 bases from V and 2 bases from J, with 10 bases between. Germline lookup yields CDR1 GTSNPN and CDR2 SVGIG (reference sequence). There are 14 residues in the CDR3. For the CDR3, the DNA is TGTGCCTGGAGTGTAGGACGGATACAAGAGACCCAGTACTTC. It codes for CAWSVGRIQETQYF.

J is TRBJ2-3 and V is TRBV29-1; tentatively, D is TRBD1 or TRBD2 (5 bases each). Germline V gene lookup returns CDR1 SQVTM and CDR2 ANQGSEA. The CDR3 is made up of 14 amino acids. The ends were cut back, 8 bases at V and 1 base at J, with 16 bases in the middle. The chain's CDR3 is CSSGTVRGTDTQYF. CDR3 in DNA: TGCAGCTCCGGGACCGTGAGGGGCACAGATACGCAGTATTTT.

This clone occurred a few times. This chain connects TRBV28 to TRBJ1-5; D gene ambiguous. The V gene lost 2 bases and the J gene lost 5 bases, with 10 bases spanning the gap. Germline V gene sequence: CDR1 MDHEN, CDR2 SYDVKM. The CDR3 is 14 residues long. Written as DNA, the CDR3 is TGTGCCAGCAGTTTAGTGGGGATCTATCAGCCCCAGCATTTT. Translated: CASSLVGIYQPQHF.

This chain connects TRBV10-3 to TRBJ2-2, with a possible D match to TRBD2 (5 bases). Germline V gene sequence: CDR1 ENHRY, CDR2 SYGVKD. The germline V and J ends were trimmed by 8 bases and 0 bases, with 13 bases remaining between them. The CDR3 extends over 15 amino acids. The CDR3 nucleotides are TGTGCCATCGCTAAGCGGTCGGCGAACACCGGGGAGCTGTTTTTT. This gives the protein CAIAKRSANTGELFF.

The J gene is TRBJ1-1, the V gene TRBV28; D may be TRBD1 (5 bases). The CDR3 is 18 amino acids. V lost 6 bases and J lost 5, with 28 bases in between. Germline lookup yields CDR1 MDHEN and CDR2 SYDVKM. Written as DNA, the CDR3 is TGTGCCAGCAGCCCCGGGCCTGGTCGGAAGGGGAGCGGTACTGAAGCTTTCTTT. Residues: CASSPGPGRKGSGTEAFF.

Points on this clone: This sample also contains other DNA sequences that code for the same CDR3. The chain combines TRBV28 with TRBJ2-7; TRBD1 agrees at 11 bases. Germline V gene data show CDR1 as MDHEN and CDR2 as SYDVKM. The length of the CDR3 is 16 residues. The junction had 7 bases not matched to a gene; V was cut back by 5 bases and J by 1 base. The CDR3 DNA reads TGTGCCAGCAGTCTGGCCGGGACAGGGGGTTCCTACGAGCAGTACTTC. Its protein is CASSLAGTGGSYEQYF.